A selection of T cell receptor beta chains follows, all from one sample in a study. MiXCR, applied by TCRdb to the RT-PCR reads, yields one record per CDR3 protein. The sample gives 650,000 to 800,000 distinct CDR3 sequences, approximately 15% of which show up once; 3% to 4.5% is in the top ten. What was sequenced was memory CD4+ T cells from blood. The receptors originated from a female donor in good health, serving as a healthy control. Both conserved end residues are part of each CDR3. The D gene is left open where the match is weak. Some rows mark clone size as missing; the rest say once, few, many or name a class of expanded clone.

size	D	V	J	DNA	CDR3
few	NA	TRBV9	TRBJ2-2	TGTGCCAGCAGCCCTCACGTCGGGGGACCAAACACCGGGGAGCTGTTTTTT	CASSPHVGGPNTGELFF
few	NA	TRBV5-6	TRBJ1-2	TGTGCCAGCAGCGACGACGTCCTGTTCAACTATGGCTACACCTTC	CASSDDVLFNYGYTF
NA	NA	TRBV6-2/TRBV6-3	TRBJ2-7	TGTGCCAGCAGTTACTCTTTATCTGGAGTTGTCTCCTACGAGCAGTACTTC	CASSYSLSGVVSYEQYF
NA	NA	TRBV3-1	TRBJ1-5	TGTGCCAGCAGCCAAGGGGCAGGGTCCAATCAGCCCCAGCATTTT	CASSQGAGSNQPQHF
few	TRBD1	TRBV12-3/TRBV12-4	TRBJ2-2	TGTGGGACAGGGACCAACACCGGGGAGCTGTTTTTT	CGTGTNTGELFF
few	NA	TRBV5-1	TRBJ2-6	TGCGCCAGCAGCGTGTTGGCCTCTGGGGCCAACGTCCTGACTTTC	CASSVLASGANVLTF
few	TRBD1	TRBV7-9	TRBJ2-7	TGTGCCAGCAGCCCACGCGGACAGGGGGTTGTCGAGCAGTACTTC	CASSPRGQGVVEQYF
many	TRBD2	TRBV29-1	TRBJ2-2	TGCAGCGTTGTCCCCAGCGGGATAATCGGGGAGCTGTTTTTT	CSVVPSGIIGELFF
NA	TRBD2	TRBV28	TRBJ2-2	TGTGCCAGCAGTTCGCTAGCGGGAGTCCCCGGGGAGCTGTTTTTT	CASSSLAGVPGELFF
many	NA	TRBV12-3/TRBV12-4	TRBJ2-1	TGTGCCAGCACCTCCGGGACACAAACCTACAATGAGCAGTTCTTC	CASTSGTQTYNEQFF
many	TRBD1	TRBV6-2/TRBV6-3	TRBJ1-2	TGTGCCAGCAAAATAACCGGGACAGTTGATTATGGCTACACCTTC	CASKITGTVDYGYTF
few	NA	TRBV20-1	TRBJ2-6	TGCAGTGCTAGAGATTGGACCTCTGGGGCCAACGTCCTGACTTTC	CSARDWTSGANVLTF
many	TRBD1	TRBV9	TRBJ2-7	TGTGCCAGCAGCTCCTGGGACAGGGCGAGTCACGAGCAGTACTTC	CASSSWDRASHEQYF
many	NA	TRBV6-5	TRBJ1-3	TGTGCCAGCAGTTACGGGCAGGATTCGAGAAACACCATATATTTT	CASSYGQDSRNTIYF
few	TRBD2	TRBV20-1	TRBJ2-1	TGCAGTGCTAGGATGACTAGCGGGAGGGCCTTAGAACAGTTCTTC	CSARMTSGRALEQFF
few	NA	TRBV6-2/TRBV6-3	TRBJ1-2	TGTGCCAGCAGTTACCTAGGGGGAAACTATGGCTACACCTTC	CASSYLGGNYGYTF
NA	TRBD1	TRBV18	TRBJ1-1	TGTGCCAGCTCACCCCGTCGCGGGACAGGGATCACTGAAGCTTTCTTT	CASSPRRGTGITEAFF
many	TRBD2	TRBV20-1	TRBJ2-3	TGCAGTGCTACCTGGACTAGCGGGAGCTTAAGCACAGATACGCAGTATTTT	CSATWTSGSLSTDTQYF